One and the same sample provided the 21 T cell receptor beta chains below, sequenced in a study of blood T cell dynamics during melanoma immunotherapy. TCRdb keeps only in-frame clones here, not all; method: immunoSEQ multiplex PCR. The repertoire holds about 12,000 clones, with about 90% as singletons. Time point specified: week 3, after first cycle of checkpoint inhibitor. The source was effector memory CD8+ T cells from blood, collected from a patient treated with checkpoint blockade. All receptors come from a human donor with melanoma.

The chain links TRBV10-3 to TRBJ1-2, with a possible D match to TRBD1 (5 bases). CDR3 length: 13 residues. Trimming shortened V by 0 bases and J by 8 bases, and 10 bases separated the two germline ends. The germline V gene has CDR1 ENHRY and CDR2 SYGVKD. CDR3 bases: TGTGCCATCAGTGAGTCAGGGGCAGGCGGCTACACCTTC. Translating it yields CAISESGAGGYTF.

The chain employs TRBV4-3 and TRBJ2-7; 7 bases match TRBD1. The J segment lost 0 bases and the V segment lost 4 bases, leaving 3 bases of the junction unmatched. CDR3 length: 14 amino acids. In germline, CDR1 is LGHNA, CDR2 YSLEER. CDR3 loop: CASSLGTVSYEQYF. CDR3 DNA: TGCGCCAGCAGCCTCGGGACAGTCTCCTACGAGCAGTACTTC.

The chain combines TRBV7-9 with TRBJ1-1, with D tentatively TRBD1 (5 bases). The germline V and J ends were trimmed by 5 bases and 1 base, with 11 bases remaining between them. There are 14 residues in the CDR3. Per germline, CDR1 SEHNR and CDR2 FQNEAQ (reference sequence). The CDR3 coding sequence is TGTGCCAGCAGCCACGGGGGTACGAACACTGAAGCTTTCTTT. Encoded protein: CASSHGGTNTEAFF.

J is TRBJ2-5 and V is TRBV19; the match to TRBD2 covers 7 bases. TRBJ2-7 matches the DNA end more closely, so the J call is doubtful. This CDR3 has 14 amino acids. CDR1 and CDR2 from the germline V gene are LNHDA and SQIVND (reference sequence). The CDR3 region is CASSPHPGGDEQYF. The CDR3 DNA reads as TGTGCCAGTAGTCCCCACCCGGGGGGAGACGAGCAGTACTTC.

The CDR3 region has the DNA TGCGCCAGCAGCTTGGACAGTCATTCCTACGAGCAGTACTTC. It specifies CASSLDSHSYEQYF. The J gene is TRBJ2-7, the V gene TRBV5-1; D is ambiguous. Trimming took 0 bases from V and 1 from J, leaving 8 bases between them. The CDR3 runs to 14 residues. Looked up from germline, CDR1 is SGHRS and CDR2 is YFSETQ.

The V and J genes are TRBV5-1 and TRBJ1-6; D is undetermined. The V and J ends lost 0 bases and 13 bases respectively, with 8 bases between them. Per the germline V gene, CDR1 is SGHRS and CDR2 is YFSETQ. This CDR3 is 12 amino acids long. CDR3 nucleotide sequence: TGCGCCAGCAGCTTGGCAGGAGACCCCCTCCACTTT. Translating it yields CASSLAGDPLHF.

The chain carries TRBV4-1 and TRBJ1-1; D perhaps matches TRBD1 (5 bases). CDR1 is MGHRA and CDR2 is YSYEKL in the germline V gene. The CDR3 covers 14 residues. V lost 8 bases and J lost 3, with 16 bases in between. The CDR3 region has the DNA TGCGCCAGCGGCTTACAGTTGGGGGACACTGAAGCTTTCTTT. Protein: CASGLQLGDTEAFF.

In its sample, this clone was seen once. The chain recombines TRBV6-6 with TRBJ2-1; D gene uncertain. CDR1 is MNHNY, CDR2 SVGAGI, per germline (reference sequence). V shed 6 bases and J shed 6 bases, with 12 bases lying between them. CDR3 length: 13 amino acids. The CDR3 loop reads CASSLGSSNEQFF. The CDR3 DNA follows: TGTGCCAGCAGCTTAGGGTCGTCCAATGAGCAGTTCTTC.

The V and J genes are TRBV19 and TRBJ2-1, with 14 nucleotides matching TRBD2. Trimming removed 5 bases from V and 5 bases from J; junction bases left unmatched: 8. The germline gives CDR1 LNHDA, CDR2 SQIVND (reference sequence). The CDR3 has 17 residues. This chain's CDR3 is CASSDTPGLAGDNEQFF. For the CDR3, the DNA is TGTGCCAGTAGTGACACTCCGGGACTAGCGGGAGACAATGAGCAGTTCTTC.

The chain employs TRBV7-2 and TRBJ2-1, with TRBD2 matching 11 bases. The CDR3 length is 15 residues. The V gene end was trimmed by 6 bases and the J gene end by 4 bases; junction bases not matched to a gene: 5. The germline V gene has CDR1 SGHTA and CDR2 FQGNSA. DNA of the CDR3: TGTGCCAGCAGGCCTCTAGCGGGAGGTTACAATGAGCAGTTCTTC. It is translated as CASRPLAGGYNEQFF.

The rearrangement uses TRBV20-1 and TRBJ1-1, with D possibly TRBD1 on 5 matching bases. Looked up from germline, CDR1 is DFQATT and CDR2 is SNEGSKA (reference sequence). The V and J ends lost 6 bases and 4 bases respectively, with 9 bases between them. The CDR3 consists of 11 residues. The CDR3 here is CSAPRGTEAFF. The DNA for the CDR3 is TGCAGTGCGCCAAGGGGCACTGAAGCTTTCTTT.

The chain uses TRBV7-9 and TRBJ2-7; D not resolved. The ends were cut back, 5 bases at V and 3 bases at J, with 11 bases in the middle. The germline gives CDR1 SEHNR, CDR2 FQNEAQ (reference sequence). The CDR3 has 13 amino acids. As DNA, the CDR3 is TGTGCCAGCAGCGCGGAAGCGAACTACGAGCAGTACTTC. Translated, it gives CASSAEANYEQYF.

The chain uses TRBV27 and TRBJ1-1; TRBD1 agrees at 7 bases. There are 14 residues in the CDR3. In germline, CDR1 is MNHEY, CDR2 SMNVEV (reference sequence). The junction had 5 bases not matched to a gene; V was cut back by 6 bases and J by 1 base. The CDR3 region has the DNA TGTGCCAGCAGGGCAGGGGGTGGGAACACTGAAGCTTTCTTT. This gives the protein CASRAGGGNTEAFF.

This clone occurred a few times. J is TRBJ1-2 and V is TRBV7-9; tentatively, D is TRBD1 (6 bases). The CDR3 has 12 residues. The germline gives CDR1 SEHNR, CDR2 FQNEAQ (reference sequence). Trimming shortened V by 5 bases and J by 4 bases, and 8 bases separated the two germline ends. In DNA form, the CDR3 reads TGTGCCAGCAGCCTACAGGGCTATGGCTACACCTTC. Translated: CASSLQGYGYTF.

This chain connects TRBV7-2 to TRBJ2-1; TRBD2 matches 7 bases. The V gene end was trimmed by 5 bases and the J gene end by 5 bases; junction bases not matched to a gene: 12. The CDR3 totals 16 residues. The germline CDR1 and CDR2 sequences are SGHTA and FQGNSA. The CDR3 spells CASSPPQLALNNEQFF. Written as DNA, the CDR3 is TGTGCCAGCAGCCCTCCTCAACTAGCGCTCAACAATGAGCAGTTCTTC. The full variable domain, rest sourced from reference TRBV7-2 and TRBJ2-1, is GAGVSQSPSNKVTEKGKDVELRCDPISGHTALYWYRQSLGQGLEFLIYFQGNSAPDKSGLPSDRFSAERTGGSVSTLTIQRTQQEDSAVYLCASSPPQLALNNEQFFGPGTRLTVL.

V and J are TRBV6-7 and TRBJ2-1; TRBD2 agrees at 7 bases. TRBV6-7 counts as an open reading frame of uncertain function. The CDR3 totals 18 residues. V shed 5 bases, J shed 7 bases, and the junction held 20 bases outside the gene matches. CDR3 sequence: CASSELAPVGGPRNEQFF. The CDR3 DNA reads as TGTGCCAGCAGTGAACTAGCCCCCGTGGGAGGGCCGCGGAATGAGCAGTTCTTC.

The V call is TRBV10-3, the J call TRBJ1-1; tentative D call: TRBD1 (5 bases). This CDR3 spans 14 amino acids. Germline V CDR1 and CDR2: ENHRY, SYGVKD. V lost 6 bases and J lost 0, with 11 bases in between. Here the CDR3 DNA reads TGTGCCATCAGCGTGGGGACGGTGAACACTGAAGCTTTCTTT. The encoded protein is CAISVGTVNTEAFF.

This sequence joins TRBV5-8 and TRBJ1-2; TRBD1 matches 7 bases. Losses at the gene ends were 0 bases for V and 4 bases for J; bases not matched to a gene: 3. Germline lookup yields CDR1 SGHTS and CDR2 YDEGEE. The length of the CDR3 is 14 residues. The CDR3 DNA is TGTGCCAGCAGCTTGGAGGGGACAGTCTATGGCTACACCTTC. It is translated as CASSLEGTVYGYTF. Full variable domain (remainder filled in from reference TRBV5-8 and TRBJ1-2): EAGVTQSPTHLIKTRGQQATLRCSPISGHTSVYWYQQALGLGLQFLLWYDEGEERNRGNFPPRFSGRQFPNYSSELNVNALELEDSALYLCASSLEGTVYGYTFGSGTRLTVV.

The chain is built from TRBV2 and TRBJ2-5; D might be TRBD2 (6 bases). The end of the DNA is better explained by TRBJ2-7, so the J call may be wrong. Looked up from germline, CDR1 is SNHLY and CDR2 is FYNNEI. The CDR3 sequence is 13 residues long. Here the CDR3 reads CASKLANSYEQYF. As DNA, the CDR3 is TGTGCCAGCAAGCTAGCGAACTCCTACGAGCAGTACTTC.

J is TRBJ2-2 and V is TRBV27; tentatively, D is TRBD1 or TRBD2 (6 bases each). The length of the CDR3 is 15 residues. Germline V gene lookup returns CDR1 MNHEY and CDR2 SMNVEV (reference sequence). V dropped 3 bases and J dropped 8 bases, with 16 bases sitting between them. The CDR3 is CASSFGLGGRGELFF. The CDR3 DNA sequence: TGTGCCAGCAGTTTTGGCTTAGGGGGGCGAGGGGAGCTGTTTTTT.

The chain is built from TRBV14 and TRBJ1-1; D unresolved. Per germline, CDR1 SGHDN and CDR2 FVKESK. The CDR3 loop spans 17 amino acids. V was pared by 0 bases and J by 0 bases, with 14 bases between. The chain's CDR3 is CASSQDLGETLNTEAFF. Here the CDR3 DNA reads TGTGCCAGCAGCCAAGATCTGGGAGAGACCCTGAACACTGAAGCTTTCTTT.